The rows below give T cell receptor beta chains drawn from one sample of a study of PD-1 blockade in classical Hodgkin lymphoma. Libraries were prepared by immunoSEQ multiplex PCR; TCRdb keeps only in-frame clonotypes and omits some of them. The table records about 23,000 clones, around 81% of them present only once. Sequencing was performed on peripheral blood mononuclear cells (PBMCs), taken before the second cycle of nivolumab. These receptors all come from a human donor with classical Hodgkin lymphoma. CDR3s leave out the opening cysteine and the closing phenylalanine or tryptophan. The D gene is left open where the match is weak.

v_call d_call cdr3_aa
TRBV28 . ASSQQWVGYEQY
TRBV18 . ASSPPLSGANVLT
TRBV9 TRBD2 ASSVALAGTYEQY
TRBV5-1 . ASSPGVGETQY
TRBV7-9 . ASSLRHNTEAF
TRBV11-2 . ASSLDRLAYEQY
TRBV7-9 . ASSLDSGVTDTQY
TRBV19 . ASGFSGNQPQH
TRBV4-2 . ASSQDLESGQRL
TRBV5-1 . ASSRTGSDTQY
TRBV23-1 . ASSTRLGAGCLYQPQH
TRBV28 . ASNRRDYEQY
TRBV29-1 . SVDPGGTWGQF
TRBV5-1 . ASSLDPGAFYEQY
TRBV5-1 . ASSPGANTGELF